The TCR beta chain described here comes from a study of shared T cell receptors in the human thymus. Germline trimming cut 0 bases from V and 3 bases from J; bases unmatched to any gene: 7. CDR3 length equals 18 residues. Germline V gene sequence: CDR1 MGHRA, CDR2 YSYEKL. Measured with immunoSEQ multiplex PCR; TCRdb has only the in-frame clones, and not every one. In the table there are hundreds of thousands of clones, approximately 87% of which are singletons. This clone was found a few times. These data were likewise used in another study, on human thymus T cells. As reported in that work: Thymus was obtained from resections taken during corrective heart surgery. Within thymic and blood repertoires, V and J gene usage appeared to be biased. What related research reported was that thymic repertoires overlapped highly among unrelated individuals.

The rearrangement links TRBV4-1 to TRBJ2-3; 12 bases match TRBD2. The sequencing input was thymocytes. The receptor comes from a boy younger than two with a congenital heart defect. The chain's CDR3 is CASSQDPRLAGDTDTQYF. The CDR3 coding sequence is TGCGCCAGCAGCCAAGATCCCCGACTAGCGGGAGATACAGATACGCAGTATTTT.